This T cell receptor (beta chain) is drawn from a study of control samples from healthy donors and cancer patients. Trimming stripped 3 bases from V and 4 bases from J, with 13 bases between. CDR1 is KGHDR, CDR2 SFDVKD, per germline. This CDR3 has 15 amino acids. The data were produced by immunoSEQ multiplex PCR, yet TCRdb's version contains in-frame clones alone and is incomplete. The sample has 95,000 to 110,000 clones; 75% to 90% are singletons. This sequence joins TRBV24-1 and TRBJ2-3; perhaps TRBD1 as D (6 bases). The sequence was collected from a man aged 60 to 75 with lung cancer. The sequencing sample was made of PBMCs. The CDR3 region has the DNA TGTGCCACCAGTGATACCCAGGGGCCCGCAGATACGCAGTATTTT. It encodes CATSDTQGPADTQYF.